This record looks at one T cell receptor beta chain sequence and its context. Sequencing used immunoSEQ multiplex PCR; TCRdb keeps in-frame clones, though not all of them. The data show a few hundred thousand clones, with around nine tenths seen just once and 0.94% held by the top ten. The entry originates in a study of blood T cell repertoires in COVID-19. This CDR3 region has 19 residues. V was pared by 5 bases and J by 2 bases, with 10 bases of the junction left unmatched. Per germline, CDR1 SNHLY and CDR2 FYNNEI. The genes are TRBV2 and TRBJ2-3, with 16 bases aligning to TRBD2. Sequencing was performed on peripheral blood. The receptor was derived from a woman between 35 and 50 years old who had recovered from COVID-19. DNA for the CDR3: TGTGCCAGCAGTCCGGGACTAGCGGGAGGGATGGGGCACACAGATACGCAGTATTTT. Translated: CASSPGLAGGMGHTDTQYF.